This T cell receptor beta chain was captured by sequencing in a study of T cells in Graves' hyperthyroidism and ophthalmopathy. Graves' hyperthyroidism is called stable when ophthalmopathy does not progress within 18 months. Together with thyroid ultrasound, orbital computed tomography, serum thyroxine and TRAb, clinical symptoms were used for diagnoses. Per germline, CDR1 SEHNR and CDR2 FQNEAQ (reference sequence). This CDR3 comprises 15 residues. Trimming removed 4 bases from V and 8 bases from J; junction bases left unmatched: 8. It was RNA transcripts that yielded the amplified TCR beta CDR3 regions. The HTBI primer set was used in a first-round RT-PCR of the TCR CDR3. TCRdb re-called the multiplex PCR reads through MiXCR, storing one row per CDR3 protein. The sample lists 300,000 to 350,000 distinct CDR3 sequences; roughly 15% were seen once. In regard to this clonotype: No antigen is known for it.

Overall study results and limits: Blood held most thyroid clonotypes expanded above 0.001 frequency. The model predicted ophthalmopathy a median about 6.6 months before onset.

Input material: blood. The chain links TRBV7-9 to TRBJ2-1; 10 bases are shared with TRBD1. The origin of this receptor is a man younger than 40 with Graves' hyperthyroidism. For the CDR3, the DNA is TGTGCCAGCAGCTACCGGGACAGGGGAGAGGATGAGCAGTTCTTC. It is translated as CASSYRDRGEDEQFF.